Listed below are T cell receptor beta chains from one sample, sequenced in a study of T-cell reconstitution after alpha-beta-depleted transplantation in children. TCRdb ran MiXCR on the PCR reads and lists one entry per CDR3 protein. The profile covers about 540,000 distinct CDR3 sequences, with around 20% appearing a single time and around 3.3% taken by the ten largest. The sequences come from PBMCs from the stem cell graft donor, collected from the stem cell graft. Receptor source: a human donor who donated a stem cell graft to a child with acute lymphoblastic leukemia. The CDR3 runs from the conserved cysteine through the conserved F or W.

>TRBV9|TRBJ1-1|18
CASSAMVPDRGLLSEAFF
>TRBV20-1|TRBJ2-2|15
CSAGDRQRNTGELFF
>TRBV11-2|TRBJ1-1|17
CASSLGGVYRWETEAFF
>TRBV15|TRBJ1-3|13
CATQSGAGNTIYF
>TRBV12-3/TRBV12-4|TRBJ1-1|13
CASTRTQGTEAFF
>TRBV7-9|TRBJ1-1|16
CASGVMSPLMNTEAFF
>TRBV24-1|TRBJ2-3|19
CATSDRTSGKGLSTDTQYF
>TRBV12-3/TRBV12-4|TRBJ2-2|13
CASSPLGPGELFF
>TRBV7-9|TRBJ1-1|14
CASSLGPRGYEAFF
>TRBV12-3/TRBV12-4|TRBJ2-3|16
CASSPSGTSGPDTQYF
>TRBV4-2|TRBJ2-5|15
CASSLTGLGVETQYF
>TRBV7-3|TRBJ2-1|11
CASSLGPRLFF
>TRBV30|TRBJ2-1|16
CAWNVVQGATYNEQFF
>TRBV7-3|TRBJ2-1|15
CASSFLAGGKGEQFF
>TRBV24-1|TRBJ1-1|17
CATSGGQGVSSSTEAFF
>TRBV5-1|TRBJ2-3|15
CASSIGTTGTDTQYF
>TRBV6-5|TRBJ1-1|17
CASSYTGTGYRGAEAFF
>TRBV2|TRBJ2-1|13
CASSVAGYNEQFF
>TRBV11-1|TRBJ2-2|18
CASSSSRLRPYRTGELFF
>TRBV5-1|TRBJ2-5|16
CASSPFGLELRSTQYF
>TRBV5-1|TRBJ2-6|16
CASSERQSSGANVLTF
>TRBV5-5|TRBJ2-2|16
CASSLRIRELTGELFF
>TRBV5-1|TRBJ1-1|14
CASSLARGDTEAFF
>TRBV5-5|TRBJ2-7|14
CASTSGTNSYEQYF
>TRBV12-3/TRBV12-4|TRBJ2-4|13
CAVLGAAKNIQYF
>TRBV20-1|TRBJ2-1|14
CSAREGLGINEQFF
>TRBV12-3/TRBV12-4|TRBJ1-4|15
CARIPTGTSREKLFF
>TRBV4-1|TRBJ2-1|16
CASSQLIAVSYNEQFF
>TRBV10-3|TRBJ2-7|15
CAIWSGERGSYEQYF
>TRBV9|TRBJ2-7|14
CASSVGYGAYEQYF
>TRBV20-1|TRBJ2-3|14
CSARYRGQVDTQYF
>TRBV5-1|TRBJ2-2|14
CASRSSVDTGELFF
>TRBV5-1|TRBJ2-5|18
CASSLIKGTSGLQETQYF
>TRBV7-7|TRBJ1-1|15
CASSSLKGLSTEAFF
>TRBV24-1|TRBJ1-2|14
CATSDLDRNYGYTF
>TRBV20-1|TRBJ1-5|15
CSARRDRFSNQPQHF
>TRBV7-9|TRBJ2-1|14
CASTLLAGVHEQFF
>TRBV7-9|TRBJ2-2|14
CASSFPGLSGELFF
>TRBV6-5|TRBJ1-1|14
CASSYSQGNTEAFF
>TRBV6-1|TRBJ2-2|11
CASLGTGELFF
>TRBV27|TRBJ2-1|16
CASTRSGMNSYNEQFF
>TRBV4-1|TRBJ1-5|15
CASSRVLYSNQPQHF